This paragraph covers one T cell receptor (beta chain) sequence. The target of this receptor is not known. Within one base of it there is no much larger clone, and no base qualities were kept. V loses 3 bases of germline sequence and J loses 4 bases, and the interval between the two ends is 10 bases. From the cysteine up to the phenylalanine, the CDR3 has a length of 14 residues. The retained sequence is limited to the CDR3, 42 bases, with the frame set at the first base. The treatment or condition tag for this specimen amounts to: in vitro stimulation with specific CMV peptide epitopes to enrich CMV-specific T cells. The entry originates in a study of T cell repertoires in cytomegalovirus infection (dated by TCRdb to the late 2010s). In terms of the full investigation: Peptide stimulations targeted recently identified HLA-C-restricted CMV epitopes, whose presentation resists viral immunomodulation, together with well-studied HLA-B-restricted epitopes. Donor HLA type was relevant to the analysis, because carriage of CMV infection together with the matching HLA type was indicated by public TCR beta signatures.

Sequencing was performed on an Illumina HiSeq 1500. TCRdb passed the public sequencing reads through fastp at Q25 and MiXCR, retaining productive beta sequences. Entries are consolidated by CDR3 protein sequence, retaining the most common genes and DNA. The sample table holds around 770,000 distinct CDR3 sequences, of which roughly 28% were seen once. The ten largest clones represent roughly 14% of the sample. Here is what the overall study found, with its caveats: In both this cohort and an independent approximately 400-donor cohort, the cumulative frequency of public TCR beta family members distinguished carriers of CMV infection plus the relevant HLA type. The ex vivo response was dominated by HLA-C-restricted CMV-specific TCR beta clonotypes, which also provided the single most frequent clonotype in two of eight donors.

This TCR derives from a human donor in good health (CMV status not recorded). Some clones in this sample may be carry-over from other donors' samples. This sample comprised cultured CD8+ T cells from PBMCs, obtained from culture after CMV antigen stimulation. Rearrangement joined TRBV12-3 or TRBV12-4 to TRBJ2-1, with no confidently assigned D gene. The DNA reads TGTGCCAGCAGTTTGATAGGAGTTTACAATGAGCAGTTCTTC. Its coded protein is CASSLIGVYNEQFF.